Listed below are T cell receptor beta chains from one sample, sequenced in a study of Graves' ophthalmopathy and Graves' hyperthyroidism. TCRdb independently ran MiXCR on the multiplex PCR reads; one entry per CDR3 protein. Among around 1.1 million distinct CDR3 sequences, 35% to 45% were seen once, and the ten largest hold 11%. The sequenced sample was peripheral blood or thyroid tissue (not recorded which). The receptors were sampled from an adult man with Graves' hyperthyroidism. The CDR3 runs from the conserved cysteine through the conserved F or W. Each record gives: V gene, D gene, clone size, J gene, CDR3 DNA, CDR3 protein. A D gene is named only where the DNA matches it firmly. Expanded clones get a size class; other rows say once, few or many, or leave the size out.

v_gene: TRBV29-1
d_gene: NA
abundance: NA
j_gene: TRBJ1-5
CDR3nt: TGCAGCGTTGGCCGGGCCACTCAGCCCCAGCATTTT
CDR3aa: CSVGRATQPQHF

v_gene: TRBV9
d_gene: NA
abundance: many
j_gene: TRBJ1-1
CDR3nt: TGTGCCAGCAGCGCCGTACTGGACAGACCTGATGAAGCTTTCTTT
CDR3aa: CASSAVLDRPDEAFF

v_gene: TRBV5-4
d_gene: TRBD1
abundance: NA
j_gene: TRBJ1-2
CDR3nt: TGTGCCAGCAGCGTCCCGGGACAGGGGGTATCAGGCTATGGCTACACCTTC
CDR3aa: CASSVPGQGVSGYGYTF

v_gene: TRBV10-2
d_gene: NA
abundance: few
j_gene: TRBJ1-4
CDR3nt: TGCGCCAGCAGTGAGTCGAGGGGCAGGCGAACTAATGAAAAACTGTTTTTT
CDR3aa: CASSESRGRRTNEKLFF

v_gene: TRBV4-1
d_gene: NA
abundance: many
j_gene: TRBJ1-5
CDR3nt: TGCGCCAGCAGCCAAGTGGGCGATCAGCCCCAGCATTTT
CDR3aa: CASSQVGDQPQHF

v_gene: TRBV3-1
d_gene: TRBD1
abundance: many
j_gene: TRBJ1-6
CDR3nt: TGTGCCAGCAGCCAGGGGACAGGAAGTTCACCCCTCCACTTT
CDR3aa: CASSQGTGSSPLHF

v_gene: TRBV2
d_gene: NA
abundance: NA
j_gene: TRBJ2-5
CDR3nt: TGTGCCAGCACCAAGGCAGGGTTAGAGACCCAGTACTTC
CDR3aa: CASTKAGLETQYF

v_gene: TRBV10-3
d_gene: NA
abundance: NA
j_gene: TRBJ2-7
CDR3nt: TGTGCCATCAGGACCCCCGCCAGCGAGCAGTACTTC
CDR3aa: CAIRTPASEQYF

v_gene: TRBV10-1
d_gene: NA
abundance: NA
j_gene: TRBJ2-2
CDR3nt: TGCGCCAGCAGTGAGGGATCACCTATCAGGGACGGGGAGCTGTTTTTT
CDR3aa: CASSEGSPIRDGELFF

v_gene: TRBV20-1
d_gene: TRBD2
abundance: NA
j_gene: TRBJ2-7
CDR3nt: TGCAGTGCTGCGGACGAGGTAGCGGGTCCCTACGAGCAGTACTTC
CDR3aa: CSAADEVAGPYEQYF

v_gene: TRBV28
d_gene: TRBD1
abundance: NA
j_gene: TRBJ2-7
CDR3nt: TGTGCCAGCAATGTCCAGGGGGCTAATGAGCAGTACTTC
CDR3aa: CASNVQGANEQYF

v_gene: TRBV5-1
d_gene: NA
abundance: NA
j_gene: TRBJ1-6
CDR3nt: TGCGCCAGCAGCTCCGACACTCAGGGCGATTCACCCCTCCACTTT
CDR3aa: CASSSDTQGDSPLHF

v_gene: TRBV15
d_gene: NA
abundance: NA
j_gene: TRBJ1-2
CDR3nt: TGTGCCACCAGCAGAGAATCGGCAGGGAATGGCTACACCTTC
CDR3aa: CATSRESAGNGYTF

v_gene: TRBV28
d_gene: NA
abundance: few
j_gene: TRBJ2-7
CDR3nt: TGTGCCAGCAGCCGCCGGACGTACGAGCAGTACTTC
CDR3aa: CASSRRTYEQYF

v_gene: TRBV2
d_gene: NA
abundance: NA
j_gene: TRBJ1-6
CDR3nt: TGTGCCAGCAGTGAGCGGGGGCCTTCTAATTCACCCCTCCACTTT
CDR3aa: CASSERGPSNSPLHF

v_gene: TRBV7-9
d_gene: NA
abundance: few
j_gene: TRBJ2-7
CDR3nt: TGTGCCAGCAGCTTAGTCCCCCAGAGTCGGCAGTACTTC
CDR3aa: CASSLVPQSRQYF

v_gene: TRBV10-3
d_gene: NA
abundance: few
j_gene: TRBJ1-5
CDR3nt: TGTGCCATCAGTGATAAGCAGGGAATTAATCAGCCCCAGCATTTT
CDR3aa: CAISDKQGINQPQHF

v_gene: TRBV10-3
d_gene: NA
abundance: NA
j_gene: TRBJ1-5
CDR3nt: TGTGCCATCAGTCAAGACGGCAATCAGCCCCAGCATTTT
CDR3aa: CAISQDGNQPQHF

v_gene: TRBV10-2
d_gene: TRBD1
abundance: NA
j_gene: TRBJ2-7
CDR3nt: TGCGCCAGCAGTGACAGCAGGAGTGGGACAGGCTCCTACGAGCAGTACTTC
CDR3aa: CASSDSRSGTGSYEQYF

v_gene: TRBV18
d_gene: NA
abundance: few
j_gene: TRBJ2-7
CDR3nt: TGTGCCAGCTCACGGGGGGTAGGGCCCTCCTACGAGCAGTACTTC
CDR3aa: CASSRGVGPSYEQYF

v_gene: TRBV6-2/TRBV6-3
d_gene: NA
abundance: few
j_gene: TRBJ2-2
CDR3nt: TGTGCCAGCAGCACAGCTCATTGGCGGGAGCTGTTTTTT
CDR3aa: CASSTAHWRELFF

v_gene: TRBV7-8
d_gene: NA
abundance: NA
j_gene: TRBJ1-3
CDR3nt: TGTGCCAGCAGCCCGGGGGTGGGAAACACCATATATTTT
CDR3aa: CASSPGVGNTIYF

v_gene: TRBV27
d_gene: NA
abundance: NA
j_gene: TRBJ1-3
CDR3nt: TGTGCCAGCAGTTCTAAGGCGACCCTGCTCTCTGGAAACACCATATATTTT
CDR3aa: CASSSKATLLSGNTIYF

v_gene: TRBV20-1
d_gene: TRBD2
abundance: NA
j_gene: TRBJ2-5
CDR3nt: TGCAGTGCTAGAGATCCAAGGAGCGGGAGTAGAGAGACCCAGTACTTC
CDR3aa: CSARDPRSGSRETQYF

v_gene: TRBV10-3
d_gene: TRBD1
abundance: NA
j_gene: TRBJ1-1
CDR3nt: TGTGCCATCAGTAAGACAGGGCTGAACACTGAAGCTTTCTTT
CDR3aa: CAISKTGLNTEAFF

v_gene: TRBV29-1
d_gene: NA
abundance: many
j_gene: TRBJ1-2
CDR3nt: TGCAGCGTGAGGGAGGCATTAGGCTACACCTTC
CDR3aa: CSVREALGYTF

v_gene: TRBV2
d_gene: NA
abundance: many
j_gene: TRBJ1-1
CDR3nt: TGTGCCAGCAGTGTTTCAGGTGTGGCGACTGAAGCTTTCTTT
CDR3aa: CASSVSGVATEAFF

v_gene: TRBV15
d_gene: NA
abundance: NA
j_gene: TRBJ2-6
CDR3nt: TGTGCCACCAGCAGAGATATGCGGAGCGGGGCCAACGTCCTGACTTTC
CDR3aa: CATSRDMRSGANVLTF

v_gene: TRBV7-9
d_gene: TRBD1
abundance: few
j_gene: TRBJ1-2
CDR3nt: TGTGCCAGCAGGGACAGGTACTCTGGCTACACCTTC
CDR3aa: CASRDRYSGYTF

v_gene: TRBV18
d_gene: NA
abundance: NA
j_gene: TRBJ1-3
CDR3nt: TGTGCCAGCTCACCCCCCTCGGTCTCTGGAAACACCATATATTTT
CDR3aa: CASSPPSVSGNTIYF

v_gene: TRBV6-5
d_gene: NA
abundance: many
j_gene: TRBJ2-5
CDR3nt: TGTGCCAGCAGTTGGGTCGAGGACAGCCAAGAGACCCAGTACTTC
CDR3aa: CASSWVEDSQETQYF

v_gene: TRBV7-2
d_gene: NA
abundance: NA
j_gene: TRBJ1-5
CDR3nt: TGTGCCAGCAGCTTAGGTAATACCCAGCCCCAGCATTTT
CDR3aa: CASSLGNTQPQHF